This T cell receptor beta chain is from a study of cytomegalovirus exposure and HLA in healthy donors. Across the whole study: Most genotyped donors, around four fifths of fewer than 400, had Caucasian-associated genetic ancestry.

PCR primers comprised 60 Vbeta and 13 Jbeta primers. Here immunoSEQ multiplex PCR was the method, and the copy in TCRdb shows in-frame clones only, minus some. In the table there are under 200,000 clones, 87% of which are singletons. The CDR3 loop spans 13 amino acids. The receptor's source is a boy aged 2-15 years in good health and CMV-seronegative. The chain employs TRBV21-1 and TRBJ1-1; the table's D call, TRBD1, has no DNA check behind it. TRBV21-1 is an annotated pseudogene. Sequencing used PBMCs. CDR3 sequence (DNA): TGTGCCCGTGGAGGTAAAGGGGGCACTGAAGCTTTCTTT. Encoded protein: CARGGKGGTEAFF.